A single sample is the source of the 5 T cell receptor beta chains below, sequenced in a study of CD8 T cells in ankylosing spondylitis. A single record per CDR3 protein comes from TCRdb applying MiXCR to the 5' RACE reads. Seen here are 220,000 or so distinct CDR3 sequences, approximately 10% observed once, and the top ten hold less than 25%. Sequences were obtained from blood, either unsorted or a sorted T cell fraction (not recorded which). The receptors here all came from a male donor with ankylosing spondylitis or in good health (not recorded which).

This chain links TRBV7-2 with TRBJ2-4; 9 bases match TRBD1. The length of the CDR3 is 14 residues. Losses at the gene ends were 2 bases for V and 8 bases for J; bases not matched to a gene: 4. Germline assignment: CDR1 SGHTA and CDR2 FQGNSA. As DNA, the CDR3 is TGTGCCAGCAGCTTATTGGGACAGGGTCACATTCAGTACTTC. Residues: CASSLLGQGHIQYF.

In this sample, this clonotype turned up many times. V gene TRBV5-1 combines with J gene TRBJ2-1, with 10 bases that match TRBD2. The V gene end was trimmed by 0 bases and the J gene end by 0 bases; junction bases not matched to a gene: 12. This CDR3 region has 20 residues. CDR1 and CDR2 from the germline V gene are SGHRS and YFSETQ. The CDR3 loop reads CASSLGSGGTLDLSYNEQFF. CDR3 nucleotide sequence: TGCGCCAGCAGCTTGGGTAGCGGGGGGACCTTAGACCTCTCCTACAATGAGCAGTTCTTC.

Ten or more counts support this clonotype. CDR3 in amino acids: CASSRDWDRRYEQYF. The CDR3 DNA follows: TGCGCCAGCAGCCGGGACTGGGACAGGAGGTACGAGCAGTACTTC. J is TRBJ2-7 and V is TRBV5-1; 8 positions agree with TRBD1. The CDR3 extends over 15 amino acids. CDR1 is SGHRS, CDR2 YFSETQ, per germline. V lost 4 bases, J lost 4 bases, and 10 bases stayed unmatched.

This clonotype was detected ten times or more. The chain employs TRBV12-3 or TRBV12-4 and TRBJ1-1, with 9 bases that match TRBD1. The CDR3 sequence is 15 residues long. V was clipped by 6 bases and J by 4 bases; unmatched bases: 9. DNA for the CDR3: TGTGCCAGCAGCAGGGACAGGGAAGGGTTCACTGAAGCTTTCTTT. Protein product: CASSRDREGFTEAFF.

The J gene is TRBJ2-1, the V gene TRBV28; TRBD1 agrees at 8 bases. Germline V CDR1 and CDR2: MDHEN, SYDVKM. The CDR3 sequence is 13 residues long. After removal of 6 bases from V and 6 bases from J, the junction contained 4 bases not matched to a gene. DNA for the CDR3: TGTGCCAGCAGGGACAGGGTGCCCAATGAGCAGTTCTTC. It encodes CASRDRVPNEQFF.